The 17 T cell receptor beta chains in this list originate from one sample, sequenced in a study of blood T cell repertoires in COVID-19. Repertoires were generated with immunoSEQ multiplex PCR, while TCRdb's copy carries only in-frame clones and drops some. The data hold 300,000 to 350,000 clones, with 88% observed a single time. The sequenced sample consisted of PBMCs or T cells enriched from blood (not recorded which). The origin of the receptors is a young man who had recovered from COVID-19.

V gene TRBV29-1 combines with J gene TRBJ1-4, with 9 bases lining up with TRBD1. Per germline, CDR1 SQVTM and CDR2 ANQGSEA. The CDR3 runs to 13 residues. The V segment lost 3 bases and the J segment 7 bases; nucleotides outside the gene matches: 3. The CDR3 loop is CSVEDRGSEKLFF. The CDR3 DNA is TGCAGCGTTGAGGACAGGGGTAGTGAAAAACTGTTTTTT.

The rearrangement links TRBV28 to TRBJ1-2, with D tentatively TRBD1 (5 bases). CDR1 is MDHEN, CDR2 SYDVKM, per germline. Trimming shortened V by 6 bases and J by 0 bases, and 17 bases separated the two germline ends. The length of the CDR3 is 16 residues. This CDR3 is CASSPTGPRTNYGYTF. The DNA of the CDR3 is TGTGCCAGCAGCCCTACAGGACCCCGAACTAACTATGGCTACACCTTC.

The chain joins TRBV7-2 to TRBJ2-1; the D gene is possibly TRBD1 (6 bases). The CDR3 sequence is 15 residues long. Germline loops: CDR1 SGHTA, CDR2 FQGNSA. With 5 bases removed from V and 0 bases from J, the gap between germline ends came to 11 bases. The CDR3 coding sequence is TGTGCCAGCAGCAAGACAGGTAGCTCCTACAATGAGCAGTTCTTC. Translating it yields CASSKTGSSYNEQFF.

This sequence joins TRBV9 and TRBJ2-3; 7 bases fit TRBD1. The CDR3 covers 16 residues. With V trimmed by 0 bases and J by 1 base, 5 bases remained unmatched. CDR1 is SGDLS, CDR2 YYNGEE, per germline. CDR3 sequence: CASSVVQGLGTDTQYF. The CDR3 DNA sequence: TGTGCCAGCAGCGTAGTACAGGGGCTAGGCACAGATACGCAGTATTTT.

The chain couples TRBV14 to TRBJ2-6, with TRBD1 matching over 7 bases. The ends lost 3 bases at V and 0 bases at J; junction bases unmatched: 11. Germline CDR1 SGHDN, CDR2 FVKESK. This CDR3 has 19 amino acids. This CDR3 reads CASSQMTGIPLSGANVLTF. The CDR3 DNA reads TGTGCCAGCAGCCAGATGACAGGGATTCCCCTCTCTGGGGCCAACGTCCTGACTTTC. The full variable domain, its missing parts supplied by reference TRBV14 and TRBJ2-6, is EAGVTQFPSHSVIEKGQTVTLRCDPISGHDNLYWYRRVMGKEIKFLLHFVKESKQDESGMPNNRFLAERTGGTYSTLKVQPAELEDSGVYFCASSQMTGIPLSGANVLTFGAGSRLTVL.

The chain links TRBV6-1 to TRBJ2-7; 11 bases line up with TRBD2. Germline V lookup: CDR1 MNHNS, CDR2 SASEGT. V dropped 2 bases and J dropped 4; count of bases not matched to a gene: 4. The CDR3 has 15 residues. CDR3 amino acids: CASSELGLAVYEQYF. Here the CDR3 DNA reads TGTGCCAGCAGTGAACTGGGACTAGCGGTTTACGAGCAGTACTTC.

This chain connects TRBV11-3 to TRBJ2-3, with a weak D call TRBD2 (6 bases). The V gene lost 0 bases and the J gene lost 3 bases, with 13 bases spanning the gap. CDR1 is SGHNT, CDR2 YENEEA, per germline. The CDR3 spans 16 residues. CDR3 DNA sequence: TGTGCCAGCAGCTTAGAAGAGGGGAGGTGGACAGATACGCAGTATTTT. It translates to CASSLEEGRWTDTQYF.

With regard to this clone: This specimen includes other DNA sequences encoding the same CDR3. This sequence joins TRBV7-3 and TRBJ1-6, with D unclear. The CDR3 has 14 residues. The germline gives CDR1 SGHTA, CDR2 FQGTGA. V gave up 2 bases and J gave up 5 bases, with 7 bases separating them. The CDR3 DNA reads as TGTGCCAGCAGCTTACGAGGGAATAATTCACCCCTCCACTTT. Encoded protein: CASSLRGNNSPLHF. The entire variable domain, with the rest obtained from reference TRBV7-3 and TRBJ1-6, is as follows: GAGVSQTPSNKVTEKGKYVELRCDPISGHTALYWYRQSLGQGPEFLIYFQGTGAADDSGLPNDRFFAVRPEGSVSTLKIQRTERGDSAVYLCASSLRGNNSPLHFGNGTRLTVT.

The table lists this clone with a few counts. The gene calls are TRBV6-5 and TRBJ1-2; possible D gene TRBD1, 6 bases. This CDR3 has 14 amino acids. CDR1 is MNHEY and CDR2 is SVGAGI in the germline V gene. V was trimmed by 4 bases and J by 4 bases, leaving 13 bases between them. As DNA, the CDR3 is TGTGCCAGCAGTTCCAAGGGGGACACCTATGGCTACACCTTC. It encodes CASSSKGDTYGYTF.

This clone occurred once. J is TRBJ2-5 and V is TRBV6-5, with 7 bases aligning to TRBD1. The germline CDR1 and CDR2 sequences are MNHEY and SVGAGI. With 6 bases clipped from V and 1 base from J, the junction kept 5 bases outside the gene matches. This CDR3 contains 14 residues. This CDR3 reads CASRVTGAQETQYF. The DNA of the CDR3 is TGTGCCAGCAGGGTAACAGGGGCCCAAGAGACCCAGTACTTC.

V and J are TRBV30 and TRBJ2-1; perhaps TRBD2 as D (5 bases). V gave up 0 bases and J gave up 0 bases, with 6 bases separating them. This CDR3 is built from 14 residues. Germline V gives CDR1 GTSNPN, CDR2 SVGIG (reference sequence). CDR3 loop: CAWSVGSSYNEQFF. CDR3 nucleotides: TGTGCCTGGAGTGTGGGGAGCTCCTACAATGAGCAGTTCTTC. Together with reference TRBV30 and TRBJ2-1, the CDR3 gives the full variable domain: SQTIHQWPATLVQPVGSPLSLECTVEGTSNPNLYWYRQAAGRGLQLLFYSVGIGQISSEVPQNLSASRPQDRQFILSSKKLLLSDSGFYLCAWSVGSSYNEQFFGPGTRLTVL.

V gene TRBV7-9 combines with J gene TRBJ2-1, with 11 bases aligning to TRBD2. Germline trimming cut 3 bases from V and 0 bases from J; bases unmatched to any gene: 10. Germline V gene lookup returns CDR1 SEHNR and CDR2 FQNEAQ (reference sequence). This CDR3 has 19 amino acids. CDR3 sequence reads: CASSLAASGGRSSYNEQFF. The DNA for the CDR3 is TGTGCCAGCAGCTTGGCTGCTAGCGGGGGGCGTAGCTCCTACAATGAGCAGTTCTTC.

The J gene is TRBJ2-5, the V gene TRBV7-6; 14 bases align to TRBD2. The J segment lost 4 bases and the V segment lost 4 bases, leaving 5 bases of the junction unmatched. The CDR3 totals 16 residues. Germline CDR1 and CDR2: SGHVS and FNYEAQ. The CDR3 region has the DNA TGTGCCAGCAGCTATGGACTAGCGGGGGGTGGAGAGACCCAGTACTTC. Protein: CASSYGLAGGGETQYF.

The chain joins TRBV3-1 (or the pseudogene TRBV3-2) to TRBJ2-1; 7 bases are a match to TRBD2. V trimming: 3 bases; J trimming: 0 bases; junction bases outside the gene matches: 8. The CDR3 contains 17 residues. Germline V gives CDR1 LGHDT, CDR2 YNNKEL (reference sequence). CDR3 DNA sequence: TGTGCCAGCAGCCAGGGTAGCGGGCGATACTCCTACAATGAGCAGTTCTTC. Its protein product is CASSQGSGRYSYNEQFF.

The chain combines TRBV4-2 with TRBJ1-4, with 7 positions matching TRBD1. V trimming: 5 bases; J trimming: 5 bases; junction bases outside the gene matches: 11. Germline-derived CDR1 and CDR2 are LGHNA and YNFKEQ. There are 16 residues in the CDR3. The CDR3 coding sequence is TGTGCCAGCAGCGAAGGCTTCGGGACAGCGAATGAAAAACTGTTTTTT. Translated: CASSEGFGTANEKLFF.

The chain joins TRBV7-2 to TRBJ2-7, with 7 bases that match TRBD2. CDR1 is SGHTA and CDR2 is FQGNSA in the germline V gene. Unmatched junction bases numbered 11, after V lost 2 bases and J lost 4 bases. The CDR3 totals 16 residues. This CDR3 is CASSLKVAGDPYEQYF. In nucleotides, the CDR3 is TGTGCCAGCAGCTTAAAAGTGGCGGGGGACCCTTACGAGCAGTACTTC.

The CDR3 spells CASSLGSGGNTGELFF. CDR3 in DNA: TGTGCCAGCAGCTTGGGCAGCGGGGGGAACACCGGGGAGCTGTTTTTT. The V and J genes are TRBV5-6 and TRBJ2-2; 8 bases map to TRBD2. CDR3 length equals 16 residues. V gave up 0 bases and J gave up 1 base; unmatched junction bases: 2. Germline CDR1 SGHDT, CDR2 YYEEEE.